This T cell receptor beta chain was identified in a study of T-cell memory formation after mild COVID-19. Overall study: Largely donor-specific sequence clusters came from two donors. General observations from the study: The CD4+ clones that contracted clustered mainly within CM and EM, and the CD8+ clones concentrated in EMRA. While clones contracting from day 15 to 85 were balanced between CD4 and CD8, later expanders leaned CD4+. Detection of some responders pre-infection suggested pre-existing cross-reactive memory T cells participated.

TCRdb passed the 5' RACE reads through MiXCR, listing each CDR3 protein once. The sample has about 200,000 distinct CDR3 sequences, 16% seen once. This clonotype was counted a few times. Its specificity is not known. The CDR3 spans 12 residues. Trimming pared 5 bases from V and 8 bases from J, leaving 7 bases between. The germline V gene has CDR1 SGHVS and CDR2 FQNEAQ. V and J are TRBV7-8 and TRBJ1-6; no definite D call. This TCR was sampled from an adult woman who had mild COVID-19 (a few samples of this study predate the infection). Cell type and time point are not known. Sequences were obtained from PBMCs or a T cell subset sorted from them (not recorded which). The CDR3 here is CASSHSDSPLHF. In nucleotides, the CDR3 is TGTGCCAGCAGCCACAGTGATTCACCCCTCCACTTT.